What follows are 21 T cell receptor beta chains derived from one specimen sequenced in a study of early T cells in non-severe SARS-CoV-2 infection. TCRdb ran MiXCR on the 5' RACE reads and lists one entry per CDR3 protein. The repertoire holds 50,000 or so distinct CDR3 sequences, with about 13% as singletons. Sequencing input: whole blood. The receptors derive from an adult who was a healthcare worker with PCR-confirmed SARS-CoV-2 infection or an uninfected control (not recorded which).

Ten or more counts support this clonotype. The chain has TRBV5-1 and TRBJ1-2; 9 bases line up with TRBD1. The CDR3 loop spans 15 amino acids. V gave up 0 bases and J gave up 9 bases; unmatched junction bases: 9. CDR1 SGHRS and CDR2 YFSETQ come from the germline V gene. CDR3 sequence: CASSLEVGTGTSYTF. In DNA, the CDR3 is TGCGCCAGCAGCTTGGAAGTCGGGACAGGGACTAGCTACACCTTC.

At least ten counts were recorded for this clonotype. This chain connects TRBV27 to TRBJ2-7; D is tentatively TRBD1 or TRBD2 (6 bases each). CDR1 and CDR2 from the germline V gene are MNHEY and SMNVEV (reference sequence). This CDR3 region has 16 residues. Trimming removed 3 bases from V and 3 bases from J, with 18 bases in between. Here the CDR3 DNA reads TGTGCCAGCAGTTTGATCGGGGGCAGGGGAAGCTACGAGCAGTACTTC. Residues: CASSLIGGRGSYEQYF.

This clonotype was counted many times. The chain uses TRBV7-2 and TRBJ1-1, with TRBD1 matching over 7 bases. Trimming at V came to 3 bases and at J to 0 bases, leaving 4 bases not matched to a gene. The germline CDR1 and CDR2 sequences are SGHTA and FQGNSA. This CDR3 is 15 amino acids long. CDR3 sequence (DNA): TGTGCCAGCAGCTTTTGGGGACAGATGAACACTGAAGCTTTCTTT. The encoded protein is CASSFWGQMNTEAFF.

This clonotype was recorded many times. The CDR3 sequence: CASSQDLVIWGSTEAFF. CDR3 nucleotides: TGTGCCAGCAGCCAAGATTTGGTTATTTGGGGGAGCACTGAAGCTTTCTTT. The chain is built from TRBV3-1 and TRBJ1-1; perhaps TRBD1 as D (5 bases). Trimming cost V 0 bases and J 4 bases, with 18 bases left between them. CDR3 size: 17 residues. The germline gives CDR1 LGHDT, CDR2 YNNKEL (reference sequence).

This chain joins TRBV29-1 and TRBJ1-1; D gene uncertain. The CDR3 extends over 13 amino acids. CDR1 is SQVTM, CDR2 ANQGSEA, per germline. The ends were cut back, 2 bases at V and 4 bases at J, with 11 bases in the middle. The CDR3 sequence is CSVEFTSGTEAFF. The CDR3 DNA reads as TGCAGCGTTGAATTTACCAGTGGCACTGAAGCTTTCTTT. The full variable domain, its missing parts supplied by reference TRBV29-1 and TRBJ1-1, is SAVISQKPSRDICQRGTSLTIQCQVDSQVTMMFWYRQQPGQSLTLIATANQGSEATYESGFVIDKFPISRPNLTFSTLTVSNMSPEDSSIYLCSVEFTSGTEAFFGQGTRLTVV.

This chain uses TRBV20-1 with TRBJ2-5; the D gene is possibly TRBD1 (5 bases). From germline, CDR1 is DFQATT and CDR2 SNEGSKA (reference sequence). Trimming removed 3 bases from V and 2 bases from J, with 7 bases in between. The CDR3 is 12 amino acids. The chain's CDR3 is CSASDRQETQYF. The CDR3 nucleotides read TGCAGTGCTAGCGACAGACAAGAGACCCAGTACTTC.

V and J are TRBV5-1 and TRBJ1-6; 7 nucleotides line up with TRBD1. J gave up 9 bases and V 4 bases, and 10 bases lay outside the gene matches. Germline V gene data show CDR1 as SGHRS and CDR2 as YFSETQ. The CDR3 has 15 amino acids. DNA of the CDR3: TGCGCCAGCAGCGCCCGACAGGGACGGGGTTCACCCCTCCACTTT. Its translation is CASSARQGRGSPLHF.

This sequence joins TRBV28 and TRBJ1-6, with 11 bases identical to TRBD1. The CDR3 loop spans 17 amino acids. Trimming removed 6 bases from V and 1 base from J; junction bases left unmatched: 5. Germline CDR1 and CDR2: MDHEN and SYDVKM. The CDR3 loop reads CASRRDRGLSYNSPLHF. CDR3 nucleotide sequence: TGTGCCAGCAGACGGGACAGGGGGTTATCCTATAATTCACCCCTCCACTTT.

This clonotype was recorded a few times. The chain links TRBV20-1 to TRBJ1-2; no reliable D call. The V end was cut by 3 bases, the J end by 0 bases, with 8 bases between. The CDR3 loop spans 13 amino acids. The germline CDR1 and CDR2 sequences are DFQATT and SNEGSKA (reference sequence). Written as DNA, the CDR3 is TGCAGTGCTAGTGAGGCAGCTAACTATGGCTACACCTTC. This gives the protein CSASEAANYGYTF.

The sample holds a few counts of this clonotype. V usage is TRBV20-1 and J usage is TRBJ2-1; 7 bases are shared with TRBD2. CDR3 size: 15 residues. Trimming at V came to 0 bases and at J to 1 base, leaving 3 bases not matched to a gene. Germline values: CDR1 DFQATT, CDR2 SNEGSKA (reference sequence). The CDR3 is CSARDELASYNEQFF. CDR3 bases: TGCAGTGCTAGAGATGAACTAGCGTCCTACAATGAGCAGTTCTTC.

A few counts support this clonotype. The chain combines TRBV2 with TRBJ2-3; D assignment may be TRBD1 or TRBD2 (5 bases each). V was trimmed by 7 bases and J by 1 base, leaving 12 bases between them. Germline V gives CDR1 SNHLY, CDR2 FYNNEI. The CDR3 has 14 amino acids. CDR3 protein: CASTVWGRTDTQYF. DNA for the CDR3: TGTGCCAGCACGGTTTGGGGACGCACAGATACGCAGTATTTT.

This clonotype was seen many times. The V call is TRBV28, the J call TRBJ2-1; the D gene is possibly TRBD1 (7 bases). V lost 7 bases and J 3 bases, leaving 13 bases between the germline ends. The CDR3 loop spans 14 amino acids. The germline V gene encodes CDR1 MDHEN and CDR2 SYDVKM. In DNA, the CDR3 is TGTGCCAGCACAACGGGGGACAGCTACAATGAGCAGTTCTTC. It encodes CASTTGDSYNEQFF.

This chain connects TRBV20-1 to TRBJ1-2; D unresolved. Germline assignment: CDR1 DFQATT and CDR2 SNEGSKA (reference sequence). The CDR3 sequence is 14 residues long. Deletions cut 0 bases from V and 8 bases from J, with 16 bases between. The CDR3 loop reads CSARDVTDIGGYTF. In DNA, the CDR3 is TGCAGTGCTAGAGATGTGACGGATATAGGCGGCTACACCTTC.

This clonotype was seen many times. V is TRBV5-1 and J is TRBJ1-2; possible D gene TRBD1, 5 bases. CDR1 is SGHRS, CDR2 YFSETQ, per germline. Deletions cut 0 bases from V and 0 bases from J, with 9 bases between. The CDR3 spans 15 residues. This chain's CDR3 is CASSLEQAANYGYTF. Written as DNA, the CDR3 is TGCGCCAGCAGCTTGGAACAGGCAGCTAACTATGGCTACACCTTC.

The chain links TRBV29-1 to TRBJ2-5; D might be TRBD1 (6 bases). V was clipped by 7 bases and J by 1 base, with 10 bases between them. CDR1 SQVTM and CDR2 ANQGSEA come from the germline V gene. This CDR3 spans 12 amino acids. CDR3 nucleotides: TGCAGCGCGAGGGACATCCAAGAGACCCAGTACTTC. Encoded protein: CSARDIQETQYF.

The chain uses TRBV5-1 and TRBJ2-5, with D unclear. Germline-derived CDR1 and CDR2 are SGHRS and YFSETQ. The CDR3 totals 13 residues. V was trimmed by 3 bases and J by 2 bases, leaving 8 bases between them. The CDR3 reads CASSSLGQETQYF. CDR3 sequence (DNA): TGCGCCAGCAGCTCACTGGGACAAGAGACCCAGTACTTC.

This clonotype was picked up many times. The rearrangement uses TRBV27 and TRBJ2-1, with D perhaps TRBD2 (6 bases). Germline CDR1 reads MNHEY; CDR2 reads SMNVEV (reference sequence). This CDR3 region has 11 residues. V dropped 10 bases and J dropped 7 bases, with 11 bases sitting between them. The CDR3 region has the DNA TGTGCCACCCATAGCGGAAATGAGCAGTTCTTC. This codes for CATHSGNEQFF.

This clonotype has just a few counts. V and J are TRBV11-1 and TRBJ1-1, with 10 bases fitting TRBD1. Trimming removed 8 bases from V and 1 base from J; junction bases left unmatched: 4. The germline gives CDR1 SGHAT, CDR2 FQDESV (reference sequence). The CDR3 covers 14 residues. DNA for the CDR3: TGTGCCAGCGCCCGACAGGGGGCGAACACTGAAGCTTTCTTT. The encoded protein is CASARQGANTEAFF. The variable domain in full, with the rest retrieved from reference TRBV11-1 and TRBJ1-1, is EAEVAQSPRYKITEKSQAVAFWCDPISGHATLYWYRQILGQGPELLVQFQDESVVDDSQLPKDRFSAERLKGVDSTLKIQPAELGDSAMYLCASARQGANTEAFFGQGTRLTVV.

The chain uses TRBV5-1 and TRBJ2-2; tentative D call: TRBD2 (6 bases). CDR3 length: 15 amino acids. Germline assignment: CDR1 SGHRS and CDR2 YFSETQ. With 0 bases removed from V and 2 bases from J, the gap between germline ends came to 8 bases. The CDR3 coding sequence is TGCGCCAGCAGCTTGGTGGCGGGAAACACCGGGGAGCTGTTTTTT. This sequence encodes CASSLVAGNTGELFF.

The CDR3 DNA is TGTGCCAGCAGCTTAGCGGGACTGGGGTCGGAGACCCAGTACTTC. Translated, it gives CASSLAGLGSETQYF. This chain uses TRBV11-2 with TRBJ2-5; weak D call: TRBD2 (6 bases). CDR1 is SGHAT, CDR2 FQNNGV, per germline. This CDR3 is 15 amino acids long. The V and J ends lost 1 base and 5 bases respectively, with 14 bases between them.

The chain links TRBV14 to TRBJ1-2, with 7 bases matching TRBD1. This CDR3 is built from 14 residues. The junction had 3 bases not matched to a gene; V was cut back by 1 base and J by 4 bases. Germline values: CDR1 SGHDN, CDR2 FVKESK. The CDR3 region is CASSQAGQSYGYTF. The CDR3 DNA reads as TGTGCCAGCAGCCAAGCGGGACAGTCCTATGGCTACACCTTC.